The 28 T cell receptor beta chains listed next were all sequenced from one sample in a study of blood T cell repertoires in COVID-19 (dated by TCRdb to about 2020). The library was generated by the immunoSEQ multiplex PCR assay. TCRdb obtained this table from immuneACCESS and retained in-frame rearrangements with V and J assigned. These tables miss some clones; where compared with another copy, unresolved V genes account for less than half of the shortfall, and the remainder is unexplained. This sample has over 150,000 clones in its table, and approximately 90% of those were observed once. The ten largest make up roughly 2% of the sample. Sequencing was performed on peripheral blood. Receptor source: a man in his late teens or twenties with acute or convalescent COVID-19.

J is TRBJ2-1 and V is TRBV15; 9 nucleotides agree with TRBD1. Per germline, CDR1 LNHNV and CDR2 YYDKDF (reference sequence). With 0 bases clipped from V and 3 bases from J, the junction kept 12 bases outside the gene matches. This CDR3 spans 19 amino acids. CDR3: CATSREGNPGQGGYNEQFF. CDR3 bases: TGTGCCACCAGCAGAGAAGGGAATCCGGGACAGGGAGGCTACAATGAGCAGTTCTTC.

The chain has TRBV2 and TRBJ1-1, with TRBD1 identical over 7 bases. Germline CDR1 reads SNHLY; CDR2 reads FYNNEI. Trimming removed 5 bases from V and 5 bases from J; junction bases left unmatched: 5. The CDR3 has 13 amino acids. The CDR3 DNA reads as TGTGCCAGCAGTCGGGACAGTGGGACTGAAGCTTTCTTT. It yields the protein CASSRDSGTEAFF.

The chain joins TRBV18 to TRBJ2-1; tentatively, D is TRBD1 (7 bases). Germline V CDR1 and CDR2: KGHSH, LQKENI. The V gene lost 5 bases and the J gene lost 5 bases, with 16 bases spanning the gap. This CDR3 comprises 15 residues. The CDR3 loop is CASSVTGRDHNEQFF. CDR3 in DNA: TGTGCCAGCTCAGTGACAGGGCGGGATCACAATGAGCAGTTCTTC.

The J gene is TRBJ1-2, the V gene TRBV7-8; 8 bases are shared with TRBD1. The germline gives CDR1 SGHVS, CDR2 FQNEAQ. CDR3 length: 16 amino acids. With V trimmed by 1 base and J by 4 bases, 8 bases remained unmatched. The CDR3 coding sequence is TGTGCCAGCAGCTTAGTTGTGACAGGGGATGGCTATGGCTACACCTTC. Translation gives CASSLVVTGDGYGYTF.

The chain links TRBV5-1 to TRBJ1-1; the match to TRBD1 covers 8 bases. Germline CDR1 SGHRS, CDR2 YFSETQ. The CDR3 has 13 amino acids. Trimming cost V 5 bases and J 7 bases; bases outside gene matches: 7. The CDR3 DNA reads as TGCGCCAGCAGACACGGACAGGGTAGTGAAGCTTTCTTT. Translated, it gives CASRHGQGSEAFF.

J is TRBJ1-1 and V is TRBV2, with no clear D. The CDR3 consists of 13 residues. Trimming cost V 4 bases and J 2 bases, with 8 bases left between them. CDR1 is SNHLY and CDR2 is FYNNEI in the germline V gene. CDR3 sequence reads: CASSVGPNTEAFF. The CDR3 DNA is TGTGCCAGCAGTGTGGGCCCAAACACTGAAGCTTTCTTT.

The chain employs TRBV27 and TRBJ1-5; weak D call: TRBD1 (6 bases). Trimming took off 6 bases at V and 3 bases at J, with 12 bases between the two ends. CDR3 size: 14 residues. Germline-derived CDR1 and CDR2 are MNHEY and SMNVEV (reference sequence). The CDR3 here is CASREQGDNQPQHF. The CDR3 nucleotides read TGTGCCAGCAGGGAACAGGGAGACAATCAGCCCCAGCATTTT.

V is TRBV2 and J is TRBJ1-1; D gene uncertain. The CDR3 extends over 15 amino acids. CDR1 is SNHLY and CDR2 is FYNNEI in the germline V gene. Between the trimmed V and J ends, which lost 4 bases and 3 bases, there was a span of 15 bases. CDR3 region: CASSGGSRVDTEAFF. Written as DNA, the CDR3 is TGTGCCAGCAGTGGAGGGAGCCGCGTTGACACTGAAGCTTTCTTT.

This sequence joins TRBV30 and TRBJ2-7, with 9 bases lining up with TRBD1. The junction had 4 bases not matched to a gene; V was cut back by 0 bases and J by 7 bases. The CDR3 has 13 amino acids. Germline V gene lookup returns CDR1 GTSNPN and CDR2 SVGIG (reference sequence). The CDR3 loop is CAWSVTGGGEQYF. CDR3 coding DNA: TGTGCCTGGAGTGTAACAGGGGGCGGGGAGCAGTACTTC.

This clone appeared a few times. The chain couples TRBV6-5 to TRBJ2-7; 8 nucleotides agree with TRBD1. Trimming at V came to 6 bases and at J to 5 bases, leaving 3 bases not matched to a gene. Per the germline V gene, CDR1 is MNHEY and CDR2 is SVGAGI. The CDR3 is 12 amino acids. The chain's CDR3 is CASRRTGNEQYF. CDR3 bases: TGTGCCAGCAGGAGGACAGGGAACGAGCAGTACTTC.

J is TRBJ1-5 and V is TRBV28; 7 bases agree with TRBD1. The CDR3 spans 15 residues. The ends lost 8 bases at V and 3 bases at J; junction bases unmatched: 10. Germline V lookup: CDR1 MDHEN, CDR2 SYDVKM. The CDR3: CASGSRDRNNQPQHF. DNA of the CDR3: TGTGCCAGCGGATCTAGGGACAGAAACAATCAGCCCCAGCATTTT.

The CDR3 DNA sequence: TGTGCCAGCAGTGACCCACGGGGGGGGTTTTCGTGGGAGCAGTACTTC. This translates into CASSDPRGGFSWEQYF. The V and J genes are TRBV2 and TRBJ2-7, with 8 nucleotides matching TRBD2. The CDR3 loop spans 16 amino acids. Germline CDR1 is SNHLY and CDR2 is FYNNEI. V trimming: 3 bases; J trimming: 7 bases; junction bases outside the gene matches: 14.

This clone came up a few times. This chain links TRBV5-1 with TRBJ2-3, with 7 bases aligning to TRBD1. V was pared by 0 bases and J by 5 bases, with 12 bases of the junction left unmatched. CDR3 length equals 17 residues. In germline, CDR1 is SGHRS, CDR2 YFSETQ. The CDR3 sequence is CASSLGDRVPREDTQYF. The CDR3 DNA sequence: TGCGCCAGCAGCTTGGGTGACAGGGTCCCCCGCGAAGATACGCAGTATTTT.

This rearrangement joins TRBV11-2 to TRBJ2-2; D might be TRBD2 (6 bases). Germline CDR1 is SGHAT and CDR2 is FQNNGV. The length of the CDR3 is 15 residues. Trimming took 4 bases from V and 1 from J, leaving 10 bases between them. This CDR3 reads CASSSGLVNTGELFF. The CDR3 DNA reads as TGTGCCAGCAGCTCGGGACTGGTGAACACCGGGGAGCTGTTTTTT.

V is TRBV3-1 (or the pseudogene TRBV3-2) and J is TRBJ2-4; D possibly corresponds to TRBD1 (5 bases). The germline V and J ends were trimmed by 3 bases and 9 bases, with 15 bases remaining between them. Germline V gives CDR1 LGHDT, CDR2 YNNKEL (reference sequence). The CDR3 loop spans 14 amino acids. CDR3 sequence (DNA): TGTGCCAGCAGCCATAAATTAGGGGTAAGCATTCAGTACTTC. Its translation is CASSHKLGVSIQYF.

The chain employs TRBV10-3 and TRBJ1-6; possibly TRBD1 for D (5 bases). The CDR3 spans 14 residues. Germline values: CDR1 ENHRY, CDR2 SYGVKD. V lost 8 bases to trimming and J lost 9 bases, with 17 bases between them. The CDR3, as DNA: TGTGCCATCGGGATTTGGGGGGGAGGTTCACCCCTCCACTTT. This translates into CAIGIWGGGSPLHF.

The rearrangement uses TRBV7-9 and TRBJ2-2; 10 bases agree with TRBD1. Germline CDR1 and CDR2: SEHNR and FQNEAQ (reference sequence). Unmatched junction bases numbered 2, after V lost 7 bases and J lost 3 bases. The length of the CDR3 is 14 residues. CDR3: CASTGTGDTGELFF. CDR3 nucleotides: TGTGCCAGCACCGGGACAGGGGACACCGGGGAGCTGTTTTTT.

The V and J genes are TRBV3-1 (or the pseudogene TRBV3-2) and TRBJ1-5, with no clear D. Per the germline V gene, CDR1 is LGHDT and CDR2 is YNNKEL (reference sequence). The CDR3 loop spans 13 amino acids. V was cut by 4 bases and J by 4 bases, with 8 bases left in between. CDR3 amino acids: CASSPPGNQPQHF. The DNA for the CDR3 is TGTGCCAGCAGCCCCCCGGGGAATCAGCCCCAGCATTTT.

The chain links TRBV15 to TRBJ1-4; perhaps TRBD1 as D (6 bases). The germline V and J ends were trimmed by 0 bases and 8 bases, with 16 bases remaining between them. The CDR3 spans 16 residues. Germline lookup yields CDR1 LNHNV and CDR2 YYDKDF (reference sequence). The CDR3 sequence: CATSRDWGHGKEKLFF. CDR3 DNA sequence: TGTGCCACCAGCAGAGATTGGGGACATGGAAAGGAAAAACTGTTTTTT.

The chain recombines TRBV5-1 with TRBJ2-7; perhaps TRBD2 as D (6 bases). The CDR3 spans 14 residues. The germline V and J ends were trimmed by 4 bases and 6 bases, with 17 bases remaining between them. CDR1 and CDR2 (germline): SGHRS, YFSETQ. The CDR3 sequence is CASSPRGLAREQYF. The CDR3 coding sequence is TGCGCCAGCAGCCCCCGAGGGCTAGCGCGCGAGCAGTACTTC.

J is TRBJ1-2 and V is TRBV27, with 7 bases lining up with TRBD1. Unmatched junction bases numbered 10, after V lost 6 bases and J lost 6 bases. This CDR3 comprises 14 residues. Germline CDR1 reads MNHEY; CDR2 reads SMNVEV (reference sequence). CDR3 loop: CASSSQPGQHGYTF. The DNA for the CDR3 is TGTGCCAGCAGCTCACAGCCGGGACAGCATGGCTACACCTTC.

The chain employs TRBV5-5 and TRBJ1-1; TRBD1 aligns across 9 bases. After removal of 0 bases from V and 7 bases from J, the junction contained 10 bases not matched to a gene. This CDR3 region has 16 residues. CDR1 is SGHKS and CDR2 is YYEKEE in the germline V gene (reference sequence). This chain's CDR3 is CASSLDLGQGGSEAFF. The CDR3 nucleotides are TGTGCCAGCAGCTTGGACTTGGGACAGGGTGGCAGTGAAGCTTTCTTT.

This rearrangement joins TRBV19 to TRBJ1-4; D is possibly TRBD1 (5 bases). V lost 5 bases and J lost 3, with 13 bases in between. Germline V lookup: CDR1 LNHDA, CDR2 SQIVND (reference sequence). The CDR3 is 15 residues long. In DNA, the CDR3 is TGTGCCAGTAGTTTCCGACAGATCCCTAATGAAAAACTGTTTTTT. This translates into CASSFRQIPNEKLFF. Based on the CDR3 plus reference TRBV19 and TRBJ1-4, the full variable domain is DGGITQSPKYLFRKEGQNVTLSCEQNLNHDAMYWYRQDPGQGLRLIYYSQIVNDFQKGDIAEGYSVSREKKESFPLTVTSAQKNPTAFYLCASSFRQIPNEKLFFGSGTQLSVL.

The sample holds one count of this clone. The chain recombines TRBV6-1 with TRBJ1-5; TRBD1 might be the D (5 bases). Trimming removed 1 base at V and 1 base at J, with 11 bases between. This CDR3 spans 16 amino acids. The germline V gene encodes CDR1 MNHNS and CDR2 SASEGT. The CDR3 DNA reads as TGTGCCAGCAGTGAAGGTGGGGGAGGAAGCAATCAGCCCCAGCATTTT. This gives the protein CASSEGGGGSNQPQHF.

The chain has TRBV14 and TRBJ1-1; D not certain. The germline V gene encodes CDR1 SGHDN and CDR2 FVKESK. Trimming took off 0 bases at V and 0 bases at J, with 8 bases between the two ends. This CDR3 has 15 amino acids. Here the CDR3 DNA reads TGTGCCAGCAGCCAAGATCTACAGATGAACACTGAAGCTTTCTTT. Translated, it gives CASSQDLQMNTEAFF.

The chain carries TRBV7-9 and TRBJ1-4, with 7 bases fitting TRBD1. CDR1 and CDR2 from the germline V gene are SEHNR and FQNEAQ (reference sequence). CDR3 length equals 15 residues. J gave up 4 bases and V 5 bases, and 7 bases lay outside the gene matches. The CDR3 sequence: CASSTRQGVNEKLFF. CDR3 sequence (DNA): TGTGCCAGCAGCACCCGACAGGGAGTTAATGAAAAACTGTTTTTT.

The V call is TRBV5-1, the J call TRBJ2-2; 14 nucleotides match TRBD2. Trimming removed 4 bases from V and 6 bases from J; junction bases left unmatched: 11. The CDR3 loop spans 18 amino acids. CDR1 and CDR2 (germline): SGHRS, YFSETQ. CDR3 protein: CASSPRTTSGRAPGELFF. As DNA, the CDR3 is TGCGCCAGCAGCCCGCGAACGACTAGCGGGAGGGCTCCCGGGGAGCTGTTTTTT.

The chain uses TRBV27 and TRBJ2-2; TRBD2 aligns across 7 bases. Germline V gene data show CDR1 as MNHEY and CDR2 as SMNVEV (reference sequence). This CDR3 contains 14 residues. J was trimmed by 1 base and V by 4 bases; bases with no gene match: 0. Here the CDR3 reads CASSSSGNTGELFF. CDR3 bases: TGTGCCAGCAGTTCTAGCGGGAACACCGGGGAGCTGTTTTTT.